These T cell receptor beta chains were read from a single sample in a study of cytomegalovirus exposure and HLA in healthy donors. The repertoire was sequenced with immunoSEQ multiplex PCR; TCRdb's copy has only in-frame clones and lacks some. The sample includes around 250,000 clones, around 90% of them seen just once. The material sequenced was PBMCs. The receptors originated from a girl under 10 years old in good health and CMV-seronegative. Each CDR3 is given with its conserved first and last residue. The D gene is left open where the match is weak. Expanded clones get a size class; other rows say once, few or many, or leave the size out.

>TRBV19|-|TRBJ2-1|TRBD2
TGTGCCAGTAGTATAGATAAGGGGAGGGACAATGAGCAGTTCTTC
CASSIDKGRDNEQFF
>TRBV6-6|-|TRBJ2-2|TRBD2
TGTGCCAGCTCTAGCGGGGGGGCGAACACCGGGGAGCTGTTTTTT
CASSSGGANTGELFF
>TRBV9|-|TRBJ2-3|TRBD1
TGTGCCAGCAGTGACAGGGGAGGCACAGATACGCAGTATTTT
CASSDRGGTDTQYF
>TRBV11-2|-|TRBJ2-5|TRBD2
TGTGCCAGCAGCGAGGGACTAGCCGGCGAGACCCAGTACTTC
CASSEGLAGETQYF
>TRBV25-1|-|TRBJ1-2|-
TGTGCCAGCAGTGAATTCGTCGGAGGGACCGCGGGCTACACCTTC
CASSEFVGGTAGYTF
>TRBV7-9|-|TRBJ1-6|TRBD1
TGTGCCAGCAGCTTCGGACAGGGTCGGTCCTATAATTCACCCCTCCACTTT
CASSFGQGRSYNSPLHF
>TRBV7-8|-|TRBJ1-1|-
TGTGCCAGCAGCATCTTCTACCCATCAGGGGCGAACACTGAAGCTTTCTTT
CASSIFYPSGANTEAFF
>TRBV11-3|-|TRBJ2-7|-
TGTGCCAGCAGCTTACTACGAAGTCGGTACGAGCAGTACTTC
CASSLLRSRYEQYF
>TRBV5-4|-|TRBJ2-3|-
TGTGCCAGCAGCTTGGGACAGACAGATACGCAGTATTTT
CASSLGQTDTQYF
>TRBV2|-|TRBJ1-5|-
TGTGCCAGCAGTGAATTGAGATCGAGCAATCAGCCCCAGCATTTT
CASSELRSSNQPQHF
>TRBV4-2|-|TRBJ2-1|TRBD1
TGTGCCAGCGGAGCTATACCGGGACAGGGTGGGAATGAGCAGTTCTTC
CASGAIPGQGGNEQFF
>TRBV13|-|TRBJ2-7|-
TGTGCCAGCAGCCCTAGGGGGGGGACTGGGAACGCCTCTTACGAGCAGTACTTC
CASSPRGGTGNASYEQYF
>TRBV5-1|-|TRBJ1-1|-
TGCGCCAGCAGCTTGACGGGTTGGGGGGGCCTGAACACTGAAGCTTTCTTT
CASSLTGWGGLNTEAFF
>TRBV10-3|-|TRBJ2-3|TRBD2
TGTGCCATCAGTGATCAACTAGCGGGGGATACGCAGTATTTT
CAISDQLAGDTQYF
>TRBV30|-|TRBJ1-2|TRBD1
TGTGCCTGGGGGGACAGGGTCTATGGCTACACCTTC
CAWGDRVYGYTF
>TRBV27|-|TRBJ1-2|-
TGTGCCAGCAGGAGCCTTCGGGGAGGGACGATCACCTTC
CASRSLRGGTITF
>TRBV18|-|TRBJ2-5|TRBD2
TGTGCCAGCTCACCTCTAGCGGCCCGCCAAGAGACCCAGTACTTC
CASSPLAARQETQYF
>TRBV2|-|TRBJ1-2|-
TGTGCCAGCAGGGGGCCGGATGGCTACACCTTC
CASRGPDGYTF
>TRBV19|few|TRBJ1-5|-
TGTGCCAGTACTGAGGAGCTACTTAGCAATCAGCCCCAGCATTTT
CASTEELLSNQPQHF
>TRBV10-2|-|TRBJ2-1|-
TGCGCCAGCAGTACGGGGAGATTGTCCTACAATGAGCAGTTCTTC
CASSTGRLSYNEQFF
>TRBV10-2|-|TRBJ1-5|-
TGCGCCAGCAGTCCGGACAGTCTCGGGCAGCCCCAGCATTTT
CASSPDSLGQPQHF
>TRBV5-4|-|TRBJ2-5|TRBD2
TGTGCCAGCAGCTCCACTAGCGGGGGGCACCAAGAGACCCAGTACTTC
CASSSTSGGHQETQYF
>TRBV7-2|-|TRBJ1-3|TRBD1
TGTGCCAGCAGCTGGGGACAGGGAAACACCATATATTTT
CASSWGQGNTIYF
>TRBV27|-|TRBJ2-3|TRBD2
TGTGCCAGCAGTCAGGGGACTAGCGGGACAGATACGCAGTATTTT
CASSQGTSGTDTQYF
>TRBV19|-|TRBJ1-2|TRBD1
TGTGCCAGTGTCCGGACAGGGGAGGCATCGGGCTATGGCTACACCTTC
CASVRTGEASGYGYTF
>TRBV10-3|few|TRBJ2-7|TRBD2
TGTGCCATCAAACCGACTAGCGGGAGATTCTACGAGCAGTACTTC
CAIKPTSGRFYEQYF
>TRBV7-2|-|TRBJ1-3|-
TGTGCCAGCAGCCTTCAATCGGTCCGCTCTGGAAACACCATATATTTT
CASSLQSVRSGNTIYF
>TRBV6-6|-|TRBJ2-3|TRBD2
TGTGCCAGCAGTTACGGGCCTAGCGGGTCCACAGATACGCAGTATTTT
CASSYGPSGSTDTQYF
>TRBV19|-|TRBJ2-7|TRBD1
TGTGCCAGTAGTATAATCGAGGGGGCGTACGAGCAGTACTTC
CASSIIEGAYEQYF
>TRBV28|-|TRBJ1-4|TRBD1
TGTGCCAGCAGCTGGGACAGGGGAGGAAAACTGTTTTTT
CASSWDRGGKLFF
>TRBV10-3|-|TRBJ2-3|TRBD2
TGTGCCATCCGGGCTAGCGGGGGACCTAGCACAGATACGCAGTATTTT
CAIRASGGPSTDTQYF
>TRBV13|-|TRBJ1-1|-
TGTGCCAGCAGCTTAGACGGGGTGAACACTGAAGCTTTCTTT
CASSLDGVNTEAFF
>TRBV2|few|TRBJ1-1|-
TGTGCCAGCACCCACTCCACCTCGGACACTGAAGCTTTCTTT
CASTHSTSDTEAFF
>TRBV5-6|-|TRBJ2-5|-
TGTGCCAGCAGCCCGGGGGAGCGGAAAGAGACCCAGTACTTC
CASSPGERKETQYF
>TRBV7-8|-|TRBJ1-5|TRBD1
TGTGCCAGCAGCTTCCAGGGGGCTCGCCAGCCCCAGCATTTT
CASSFQGARQPQHF
>TRBV6-1|-|TRBJ1-2|TRBD1
TGTGCCAGCAGTGGGACAGGAATCGGTGGCTACACCTTC
CASSGTGIGGYTF
>TRBV19|-|TRBJ1-2|-
TGTGCCAGTAGTCCCCACCTGGGAGTGGCCGACGACTATGGCTACACCTTC
CASSPHLGVADDYGYTF
>TRBV27|-|TRBJ2-5|-
TGTGCCAGCAGTACCCGGGGTGGAGAGACCCAGTACTTC
CASSTRGGETQYF
>TRBV7-6|-|TRBJ2-2|TRBD1
TGTGCCAGCAGCTCGGGACAGGGGCACGGGGAGCTGTTTTTT
CASSSGQGHGELFF
>TRBV7-3|-|TRBJ2-1|-
TGTGCCAGCAGCTACGACTCTTACTCCTACAATGAGCAGTTCTTC
CASSYDSYSYNEQFF
>TRBV4-1|-|TRBJ2-3|TRBD1
TGCGCCAGCAGCTCACCGGGACAGGGGGCGTCAGATACGCAGTATTTT
CASSSPGQGASDTQYF
>TRBV5-5|-|TRBJ2-3|TRBD2
TGTGCCAGCAGATTTCTTCGGACTAGCGGGAAGTGGGATACGCAGTATTTT
CASRFLRTSGKWDTQYF
>TRBV6-5|-|TRBJ1-4|TRBD1
TGTGCCAGCAGTTACTCCGGGACAGGGTTTGAAAAACTGTTTTTT
CASSYSGTGFEKLFF
>TRBV28|-|TRBJ2-7|TRBD1
TGTGCCAGCAGTTTTTTACAGGGGGACGAGCAGTACTTC
CASSFLQGDEQYF
>TRBV5-1|-|TRBJ2-7|-
TGCGCCAGCAGCGCGACAGCTAGGAGCTCCTACGAGCAGTACTTC
CASSATARSSYEQYF
>TRBV5-4|-|TRBJ2-1|-
TGTGCCAGCAGCCAAGGACTTACCATCTCCTACAATGAGCAGTTCTTC
CASSQGLTISYNEQFF
>TRBV7-8|-|TRBJ2-7|TRBD2
TGTGCCAGCAGCGCAACTAGCGGGGCCCCCTACGAGCAGTACTTC
CASSATSGAPYEQYF
>TRBV18|-|TRBJ1-6|-
TGTGCCAGCTCACCAGGGCAGGATAATTCACCCCTCCACTTT
CASSPGQDNSPLHF
>TRBV15|-|TRBJ2-1|-
TGTGCCACCAGCCCCTACGGGGCGGGATTCAGCTCCTACAATGAGCAGTTCTTC
CATSPYGAGFSSYNEQFF
>TRBV5-6|-|TRBJ1-6|TRBD1
TGTGCCAGCAGCTTGGGGCAGGGGGCGAGGAATTCACCCCTCCACTTT
CASSLGQGARNSPLHF